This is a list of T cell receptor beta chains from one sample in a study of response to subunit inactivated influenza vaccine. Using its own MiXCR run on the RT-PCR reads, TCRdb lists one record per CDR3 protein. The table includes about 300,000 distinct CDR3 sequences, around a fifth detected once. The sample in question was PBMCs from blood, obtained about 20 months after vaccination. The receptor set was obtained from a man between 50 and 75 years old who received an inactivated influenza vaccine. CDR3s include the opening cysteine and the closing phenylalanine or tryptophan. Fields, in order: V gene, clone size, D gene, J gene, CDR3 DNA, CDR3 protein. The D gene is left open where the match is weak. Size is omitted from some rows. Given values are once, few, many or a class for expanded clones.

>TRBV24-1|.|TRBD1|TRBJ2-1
TGTGCCACCAGTGTACCCGGGACAGGACTCAATGAGCAGTTCTTC
CATSVPGTGLNEQFF
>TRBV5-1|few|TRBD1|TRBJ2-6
TGCGCCAGCAGTCGCGGGACAGGGGTTCCTGGGGCCAACGTCCTGACTTTC
CASSRGTGVPGANVLTF
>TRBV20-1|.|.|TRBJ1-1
TGCAGTGCTAGAGATATAGTTCGAGGGCAGGGAGCTTTCTTT
CSARDIVRGQGAFF
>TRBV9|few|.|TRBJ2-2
TGTGCCAGCAGCAAAAGCGGTAACACCGGGGAGCTGTTTTTT
CASSKSGNTGELFF
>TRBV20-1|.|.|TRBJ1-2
TGCAGTGCTAGAGTCCCCTGGGAGGGCTATGGCTACACCTTC
CSARVPWEGYGYTF
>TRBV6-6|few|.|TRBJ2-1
TGTGCCAGCAGTTGGACCGGAGGTGAGCAGTTCTTC
CASSWTGGEQFF
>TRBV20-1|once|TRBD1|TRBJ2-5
TGCAGTGCAGCCAGACAGGGGACCCAAGAGACCAAGTACTTC
CSAARQGTQETKYF
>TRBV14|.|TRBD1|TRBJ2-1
TGTGCCAGCAGCCCGACCCGGGACAGAGTCTACAATGAGCAGTTCTTC
CASSPTRDRVYNEQFF
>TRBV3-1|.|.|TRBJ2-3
TGTGCCAGCAGCCCCGACCTCCATACGCAGTATTTT
CASSPDLHTQYF
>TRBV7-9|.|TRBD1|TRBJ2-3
TGTGCCAGCACCGCAGGGACAGGGGGAGATACGCAGTATTTT
CASTAGTGGDTQYF
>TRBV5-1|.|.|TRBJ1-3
TGCGCCAGCAGCTTGCGGGGTGAGGGAAACACCATATATTTT
CASSLRGEGNTIYF
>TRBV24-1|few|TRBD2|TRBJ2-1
TGTGCCACCAGTGACCCGGGACTAGCGAGATACAATGAGCAGTTCTTC
CATSDPGLARYNEQFF
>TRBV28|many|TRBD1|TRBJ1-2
TGTGCCAGCAGGACAACAGGGGGTGGCTACACCTTC
CASRTTGGGYTF
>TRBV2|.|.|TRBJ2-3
TGTGCCAGCAGGCCAACGGGGATCATGAGAGATACGCAGTATTTT
CASRPTGIMRDTQYF
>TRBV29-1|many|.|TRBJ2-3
TGCAGCGTTGGAGACAGGAGCACAGATACGCAGTATTTT
CSVGDRSTDTQYF
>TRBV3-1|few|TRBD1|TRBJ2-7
TGTGCCAGCAGCCCATACAGGGGATCCTACGAGCAGTACTTC
CASSPYRGSYEQYF
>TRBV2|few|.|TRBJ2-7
TGTGCCAGCAGTGAAGAGACGGGAATTCTCGAGCAGTACTTC
CASSEETGILEQYF
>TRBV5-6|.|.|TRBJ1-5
TGTGCCAGCAGACCGGGCAGGAGCAATCAGCCCCAGCATTTT
CASRPGRSNQPQHF
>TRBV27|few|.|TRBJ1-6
TGTGCCAGCAGTTTTTTAGCCGCATCGGGAACCCGAAATTCACCCCTCCACTTT
CASSFLAASGTRNSPLHF